These 27 T cell receptor beta chains share one sample of origin, sequenced in a study of cytomegalovirus exposure and HLA in healthy donors. Primers for the PCR totalled 60 Vbeta and 13 Jbeta. Produced via immunoSEQ multiplex PCR; TCRdb's table is partial and in-frame only. The sample has 150,000 to 200,000 clones, approximately 82% seen once. The sequenced sample consisted of PBMCs. The receptor set was obtained from a woman younger than 30 in good health and CMV-seronegative.

This clone showed up just a few times. The CDR3 region is CASSQDTAGYNEQFF. CDR3 sequence (DNA): TGCGCCAGCAGCCAAGATACAGCGGGGTACAATGAGCAGTTCTTC. The chain uses TRBV4-3 and TRBJ2-1, with 7 bases identical to TRBD2. The CDR3 consists of 15 residues. The V segment lost 0 bases and the J segment 4 bases; nucleotides outside the gene matches: 3. The V gene's germline CDR1 is LGHNA and CDR2 YSLEER.

V and J are TRBV7-7 and TRBJ2-5; 8 bases are shared with TRBD1. In germline, CDR1 is SSHAT, CDR2 FNYEAQ (reference sequence). This CDR3 is 15 amino acids long. CDR3 coding DNA: TGTGCGATTCGTCAAGGGACAGGAGGTTCAGAGACCCAGTACTTC. Protein sequence: CAIRQGTGGSETQYF.

The chain recombines TRBV10-2 with TRBJ1-6, with D perhaps matching TRBD1 (5 bases). Germline CDR1 reads WSHSY; CDR2 reads SAAADI. Trimming cost V 6 bases and J 3 bases, with 9 bases left between them. The CDR3 sequence is 14 residues long. The CDR3 DNA is TGCGCCAGCAGCGGGGGATTCTATAATTCACCCCTCCACTTT. Its translation: CASSGGFYNSPLHF.

The CDR3 protein is CASSQWGARGLDEQYF. For the CDR3, the DNA is TGTGCCAGCAGCCAGTGGGGAGCGCGGGGGCTAGACGAGCAGTACTTC. The chain uses TRBV11-2 and TRBJ2-7, with D maybe TRBD2 (7 bases). Germline assignment: CDR1 SGHAT and CDR2 FQNNGV. The CDR3 extends over 16 amino acids. Trimming pared 5 bases from V and 5 bases from J, leaving 22 bases between.

The gene calls are TRBV7-2 and TRBJ2-1, with TRBD2 matching 12 bases. Germline CDR1 reads SGHTA; CDR2 reads FQGNSA. After removal of 4 bases from V and 4 bases from J, the junction contained 8 bases not matched to a gene. The CDR3 loop spans 17 amino acids. CDR3 in DNA: TGTGCCAGCAGCTCCAGACTAGCGGGAGTGGATTACAATGAGCAGTTCTTC. Amino acids: CASSSRLAGVDYNEQFF.

The chain uses TRBV28 and TRBJ1-2; the match to TRBD1 covers 12 bases. CDR3 length equals 16 residues. J lost 3 bases, V lost 5 bases, and 7 bases had no gene match. In germline, CDR1 is MDHEN, CDR2 SYDVKM. CDR3 region: CASSPPGQGADYGYTF. The CDR3 DNA reads TGTGCCAGCAGTCCCCCGGGACAGGGGGCGGACTATGGCTACACCTTC.

This rearrangement joins TRBV30 to TRBJ1-3; D call uncertain. This CDR3 contains 14 residues. Per the germline V gene, CDR1 is GTSNPN and CDR2 is SVGIG (reference sequence). Trimming cost V 4 bases and J 0 bases, with 10 bases left between them. Here the CDR3 reads CAWTSLSSGNTIYF. The CDR3 DNA follows: TGTGCCTGGACGTCTCTCAGCTCTGGAAACACCATATATTTT.

The chain couples TRBV14 to TRBJ2-3, with D perhaps matching TRBD2 (6 bases). This CDR3 has 15 residues. Trimming shortened V by 1 base and J by 1 base, and 9 bases separated the two germline ends. Germline CDR1 and CDR2: SGHDN and FVKESK. The CDR3: CASSQGGLGTDTQYF. The CDR3 DNA is TGTGCCAGCAGCCAAGGGGGACTGGGCACAGATACGCAGTATTTT. Together with reference TRBV14 and TRBJ2-3, the CDR3 gives the full variable domain: EAGVTQFPSHSVIEKGQTVTLRCDPISGHDNLYWYRRVMGKEIKFLLHFVKESKQDESGMPNNRFLAERTGGTYSTLKVQPAELEDSGVYFCASSQGGLGTDTQYFGPGTRLTVL.

The rearrangement links TRBV11-3 to TRBJ2-3, with TRBD2 matching over 13 bases. J gave up 4 bases and V 5 bases, and 3 bases lay outside the gene matches. CDR1 is SGHNT, CDR2 YENEEA, per germline. This CDR3 region has 15 residues. CDR3 residues: CASSLGLAGADTQYF. Here the CDR3 DNA reads TGTGCCAGCAGCCTCGGACTAGCGGGGGCAGATACGCAGTATTTT.

This chain uses TRBV5-4 with TRBJ2-1; 9 bases are shared with TRBD2. The germline V gene encodes CDR1 SGHNT and CDR2 YYREEE (reference sequence). The CDR3 has 15 amino acids. With V trimmed by 3 bases and J by 4 bases, 5 bases remained unmatched. This chain's CDR3 is CASSSAGGTYNEQFF. CDR3 nucleotides: TGTGCCAGCAGCTCGGCGGGAGGGACGTACAATGAGCAGTTCTTC.

A few counts support this clone. The chain recombines TRBV27 with TRBJ1-1; D perhaps matches TRBD1 (5 bases). Trimming left V 7 bases short and J 1 base short, with 10 bases between. The germline V gene has CDR1 MNHEY and CDR2 SMNVEV (reference sequence). The CDR3 extends over 13 amino acids. CDR3 DNA: TGTGCCAGCAATACAGGAAAGAACACTGAAGCTTTCTTT. Amino acid sequence: CASNTGKNTEAFF.

This clone was observed a few times. The chain combines TRBV27 with TRBJ2-3; a possible D gene is TRBD2 (5 bases). The CDR3 has 12 amino acids. Germline V CDR1 and CDR2: MNHEY, SMNVEV (reference sequence). V was clipped by 9 bases and J by 1 base, with 8 bases between them. CDR3 in amino acids: CASISGTDTQYF. The DNA of the CDR3 is TGTGCCAGTATTAGCGGCACAGATACGCAGTATTTT.

The chain joins TRBV7-2 to TRBJ2-7, with D maybe TRBD2 (6 bases). This CDR3 spans 16 amino acids. The V and J ends lost 2 bases and 2 bases respectively, with 16 bases between them. Germline V CDR1 and CDR2: SGHTA, FQGNSA. The DNA for the CDR3 is TGTGCCAGCAGCTTACTTCCGGGGACTGTTACCTACGAGCAGTACTTC. The encoded protein is CASSLLPGTVTYEQYF.

A word on this clone: This CDR3 is also generated by other DNA sequences in the sample. The J gene is TRBJ2-2, the V gene TRBV11-3; the match to TRBD2 covers 7 bases. This CDR3 is 20 amino acids long. With V trimmed by 1 base and J by 1 base, 15 bases remained unmatched. The V gene's germline CDR1 is SGHNT and CDR2 YENEEA. CDR3 sequence: CASSLGVGREAEWNTGELFF. In DNA form, the CDR3 reads TGTGCCAGCAGCTTAGGCGTTGGGAGGGAAGCGGAATGGAACACCGGGGAGCTGTTTTTT.

This chain connects TRBV6-6 to TRBJ2-5; tentative D call: TRBD1 (6 bases). The J call may be incorrect, as the DNA end agrees better with TRBJ2-7. Germline CDR1 is MNHNY and CDR2 is SVGAGI (reference sequence). This CDR3 has 14 amino acids. In DNA form, the CDR3 reads TGTGCCAGCAGGGACACAGGGCTCCCCTTCGAGCAGTACTTC. It encodes CASRDTGLPFEQYF.

The V and J genes are TRBV27 and TRBJ2-7; 8 bases align to TRBD1. The germline gives CDR1 MNHEY, CDR2 SMNVEV (reference sequence). With V trimmed by 5 bases and J by 3 bases, 6 bases remained unmatched. This CDR3 contains 14 residues. The CDR3 sequence is CASSRGQGDYEQYV. The CDR3 DNA is TGTGCCAGCAGTCGCGGACAGGGAGACTACGAGCAGTACGTC.

This clone was observed a single time. The CDR3 region has the DNA TGTGCCAGCATCAAACTAGCGCCGAGCTCCTACAATGAGCAGTTCTTC. Protein product: CASIKLAPSSYNEQFF. The V gene is TRBV21-1, the J gene TRBJ2-1; the DNA was not compared with TRBD2, the D call given in the table. TRBV21-1 is deemed a pseudogene. The CDR3 spans 16 residues.

This chain joins TRBV19 and TRBJ2-7; 12 bases line up with TRBD1. The trim removed 10 bases at V and 0 bases at J, leaving 13 bases unmatched. From germline, CDR1 is LNHDA and CDR2 SQIVND (reference sequence). CDR3 size: 17 residues. Here the CDR3 DNA reads TGTGCCACTGCGAGGGACAGGGGGCCAAAAAGCTCCTACGAGCAGTACGTC. This codes for CATARDRGPKSSYEQYV.

The V gene is TRBV29-1, the J gene TRBJ2-3; D may be TRBD2 (6 bases). Trimming removed 5 bases at V and 4 bases at J, with 19 bases between. This CDR3 has 15 residues. Germline assignment: CDR1 SQVTM and CDR2 ANQGSEA. In nucleotides, the CDR3 is TGCAGCGTTAACAAGCGGGCGCTTGAATCAGATACGCAGTATTTT. Its protein is CSVNKRALESDTQYF.

The chain uses TRBV5-4 and TRBJ2-3; tentative D call: TRBD2 (6 bases). V gave up 4 bases and J gave up 1 base, with 13 bases separating them. Germline V CDR1 and CDR2: SGHNT, YYREEE (reference sequence). This CDR3 has 15 amino acids. In nucleotides, the CDR3 is TGTGCCAGCAGCCCCTGGTCGGGGGGCACAGATACGCAGTATTTT. Protein: CASSPWSGGTDTQYF.

This sequence joins TRBV6-6 and TRBJ1-3; D might be TRBD1 (6 bases). V lost 5 bases and J 0 bases, leaving 8 bases between the germline ends. Per the germline V gene, CDR1 is MNHNY and CDR2 is SVGAGI (reference sequence). CDR3 length: 14 amino acids. The CDR3 reads CASSGQSSGNTIYF. The CDR3 DNA is TGTGCCAGCAGTGGACAGAGCTCTGGAAACACCATATATTTT.

This clone was seen a few times. The chain is built from TRBV19 and TRBJ2-1; the match to TRBD2 covers 9 bases. The CDR3 has 15 residues. V lost 3 bases, J lost 4 bases, and 4 bases stayed unmatched. The germline V gene encodes CDR1 LNHDA and CDR2 SQIVND (reference sequence). The DNA for the CDR3 is TGTGCCAGTAGTATGGCTAGCGGGATATACAATGAGCAGTTCTTC. Residues: CASSMASGIYNEQFF.

The chain is built from TRBV7-9 and TRBJ1-4; tentative D call: TRBD1 (5 bases). V dropped 5 bases and J dropped 4 bases, with 14 bases sitting between them. The V gene's germline CDR1 is SEHNR and CDR2 FQNEAQ (reference sequence). This CDR3 has 15 residues. CDR3 coding DNA: TGTGCCAGCAGCCCGGAGGGGTCCTATAATGAAAAACTGTTTTTT. This encodes CASSPEGSYNEKLFF.

The genes are TRBV19 and TRBJ1-1; 7 nucleotides agree with TRBD1. Germline V lookup: CDR1 LNHDA, CDR2 SQIVND (reference sequence). V shed 7 bases, J shed 3 bases, and the junction held 5 bases outside the gene matches. CDR3 size: 13 residues. CDR3 sequence (DNA): TGTGCCAGTAAACACACAGGGGACACTGAAGCTTTCTTT. Its translation: CASKHTGDTEAFF. The variable domain in full, completed from reference TRBV19 and TRBJ1-1, reads DGGITQSPKYLFRKEGQNVTLSCEQNLNHDAMYWYRQDPGQGLRLIYYSQIVNDFQKGDIAEGYSVSREKKESFPLTVTSAQKNPTAFYLCASKHTGDTEAFFGQGTRLTVV.

V gene TRBV19 combines with J gene TRBJ1-2, with TRBD1 as a possible D gene (5 bases). This CDR3 comprises 14 residues. Looked up from germline, CDR1 is LNHDA and CDR2 is SQIVND (reference sequence). V was clipped by 5 bases and J by 4 bases, with 14 bases between them. DNA for the CDR3: TGTGCCAGTAGTGGGCAGGGAAGGGCCTATGGCTACACCTTC. Translation gives CASSGQGRAYGYTF.

The rearrangement joins TRBV4-3 to TRBJ1-1, with D maybe TRBD1 (6 bases). The CDR3 is made up of 15 amino acids. The V end lost 0 bases, the J end lost 4 bases, and 12 bases lay between the germline ends. CDR1 is LGHNA, CDR2 YSLEER, per germline. The CDR3 sequence: CASSQDQGHSTEAFF. The CDR3, as DNA: TGCGCCAGCAGCCAAGACCAGGGGCATAGCACTGAAGCTTTCTTT.

The chain is built from TRBV5-1 and TRBJ2-3; D is perhaps TRBD2 (6 bases). Trimming took 7 bases from V and 0 from J, leaving 12 bases between them. Germline V gene data show CDR1 as SGHRS and CDR2 as YFSETQ. The CDR3 spans 14 residues. Here the CDR3 DNA reads TGCGCCAGCGCCCCGGGACTGAGCACAGATACGCAGTATTTT. It codes for CASAPGLSTDTQYF.